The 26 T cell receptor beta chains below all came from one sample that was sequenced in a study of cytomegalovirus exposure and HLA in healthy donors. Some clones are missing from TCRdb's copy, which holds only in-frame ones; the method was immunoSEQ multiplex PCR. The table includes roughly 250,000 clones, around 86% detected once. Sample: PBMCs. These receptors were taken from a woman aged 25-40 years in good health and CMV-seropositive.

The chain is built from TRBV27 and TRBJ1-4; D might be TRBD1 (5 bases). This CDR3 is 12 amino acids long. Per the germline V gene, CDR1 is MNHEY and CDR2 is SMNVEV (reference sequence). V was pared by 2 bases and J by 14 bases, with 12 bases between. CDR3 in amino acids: CASSLGAQGLFF. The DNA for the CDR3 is TGTGCCAGCAGTTTAGGGGCTCAGGGTCTGTTTTTT.

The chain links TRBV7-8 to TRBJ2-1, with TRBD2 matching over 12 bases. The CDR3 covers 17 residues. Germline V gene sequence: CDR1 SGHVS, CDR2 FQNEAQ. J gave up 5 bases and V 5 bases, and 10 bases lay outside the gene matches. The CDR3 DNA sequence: TGTGCCAGCAGCCACTCCCGGACTAGCGGGATTGACAATGAGCAGTTCTTC. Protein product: CASSHSRTSGIDNEQFF.

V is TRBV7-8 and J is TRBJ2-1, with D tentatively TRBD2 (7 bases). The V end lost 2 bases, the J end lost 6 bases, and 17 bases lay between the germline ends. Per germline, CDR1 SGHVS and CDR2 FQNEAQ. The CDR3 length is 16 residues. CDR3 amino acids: CASSLFLGGAGNEQFF. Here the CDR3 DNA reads TGTGCCAGCAGCTTATTCTTAGGGGGGGCTGGCAATGAGCAGTTCTTC. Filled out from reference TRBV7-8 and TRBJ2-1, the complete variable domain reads GAGVSQSPRYKVAKRGQDVALRCDPISGHVSLFWYQQALGQGPEFLTYFQNEAQLDKSGLPSDRFFAERPEGSVSTLKIQRTQQEDSAVYLCASSLFLGGAGNEQFFGPGTRLTVL.

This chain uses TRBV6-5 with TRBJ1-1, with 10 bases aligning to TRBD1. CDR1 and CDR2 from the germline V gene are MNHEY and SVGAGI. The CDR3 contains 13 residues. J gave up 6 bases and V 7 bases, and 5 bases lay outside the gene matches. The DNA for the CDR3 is TGTGCCAGCATCAGACAGGGGGCCCCTGAAGCTTTCTTT. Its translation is CASIRQGAPEAFF.

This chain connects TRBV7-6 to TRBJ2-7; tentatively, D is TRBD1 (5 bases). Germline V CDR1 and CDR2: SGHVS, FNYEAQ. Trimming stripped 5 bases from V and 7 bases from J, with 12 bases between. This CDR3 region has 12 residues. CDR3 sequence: CASSPLDREQYF. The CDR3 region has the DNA TGTGCCAGCAGCCCCCTCGACAGAGAGCAGTACTTC. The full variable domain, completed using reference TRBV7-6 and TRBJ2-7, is GAGVSQSPRYKVTKRGQDVALRCDPISGHVSLYWYRQALGQGPEFLTYFNYEAQQDKSGLPNDRFSAERPEGSISTLTIQRTEQRDSAMYRCASSPLDREQYFGPGTRLTVT.

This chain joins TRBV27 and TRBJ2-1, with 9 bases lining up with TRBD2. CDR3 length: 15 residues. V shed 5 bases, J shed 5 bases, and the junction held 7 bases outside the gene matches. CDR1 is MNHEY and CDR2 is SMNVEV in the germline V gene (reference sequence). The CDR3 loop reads CASSPSSGVDNEQFF. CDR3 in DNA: TGTGCCAGCAGTCCTTCTAGCGGGGTTGACAATGAGCAGTTCTTC.

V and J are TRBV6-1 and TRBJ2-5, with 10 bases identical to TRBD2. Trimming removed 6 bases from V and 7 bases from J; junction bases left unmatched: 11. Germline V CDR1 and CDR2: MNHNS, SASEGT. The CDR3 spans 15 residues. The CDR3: CASSLAGELVGTQYF. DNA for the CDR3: TGTGCCAGCAGCCTAGCGGGAGAGCTGGTGGGGACCCAGTACTTC.

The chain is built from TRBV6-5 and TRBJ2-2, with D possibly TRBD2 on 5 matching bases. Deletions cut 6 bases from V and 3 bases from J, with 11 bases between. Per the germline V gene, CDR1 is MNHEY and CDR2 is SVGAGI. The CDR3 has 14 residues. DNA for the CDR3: TGTGCCAGCAGCCCGGACTGGGACACCGGGGAGCTGTTTTTT. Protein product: CASSPDWDTGELFF.

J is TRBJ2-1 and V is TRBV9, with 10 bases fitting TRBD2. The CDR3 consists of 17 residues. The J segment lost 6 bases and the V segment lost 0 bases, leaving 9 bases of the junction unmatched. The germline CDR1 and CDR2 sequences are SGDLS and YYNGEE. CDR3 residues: CASSVALAGASSNEQFF. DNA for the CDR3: TGTGCCAGCAGCGTAGCTCTAGCGGGAGCTTCTTCCAATGAGCAGTTCTTC.

DNA of the CDR3: TGTGCCAGCTCACCCCCAGGAGGGACAGGAAAAAACTATGGCTACACCTTC. The encoded protein is CASSPPGGTGKNYGYTF. The rearrangement links TRBV18 to TRBJ1-2; 8 nucleotides line up with TRBD1. The germline V gene has CDR1 KGHSH and CDR2 LQKENI. J lost 2 bases, V lost 3 bases, and 11 bases had no gene match. The CDR3 has 17 amino acids.

The CDR3 DNA reads as TGTGCCAGCGGGGGGGGTGGATACGAGCAGTACTTC. Translated: CASGGGGYEQYF. The chain joins TRBV11-2 to TRBJ2-7; 7 bases are shared with TRBD2. The V and J ends lost 8 bases and 4 bases, in that order; junction bases with no gene match: 5. Per the germline V gene, CDR1 is SGHAT and CDR2 is FQNNGV. The CDR3 consists of 12 residues.

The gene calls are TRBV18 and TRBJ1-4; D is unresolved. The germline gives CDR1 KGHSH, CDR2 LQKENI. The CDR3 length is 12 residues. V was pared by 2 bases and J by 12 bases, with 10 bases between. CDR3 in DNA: TGTGCCAGCTCACCATTTAGGGAGGAACTGTTTTTT. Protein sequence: CASSPFREELFF.

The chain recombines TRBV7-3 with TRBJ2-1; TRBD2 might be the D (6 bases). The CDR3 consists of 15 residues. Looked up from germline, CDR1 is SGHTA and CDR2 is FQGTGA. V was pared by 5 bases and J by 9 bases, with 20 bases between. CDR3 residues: CASSTLNGRNGEQFF. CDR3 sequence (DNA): TGTGCCAGCAGCACCTTAAATGGGAGGAACGGTGAGCAGTTCTTC.

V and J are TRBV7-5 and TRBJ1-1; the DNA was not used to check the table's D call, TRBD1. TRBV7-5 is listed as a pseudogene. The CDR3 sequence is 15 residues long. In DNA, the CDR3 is TGTGCCAGAAGCTTAGATTGTTCTGGGCAGCCTGAAGCTTTCTTT. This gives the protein CARSLDCSGQPEAFF.

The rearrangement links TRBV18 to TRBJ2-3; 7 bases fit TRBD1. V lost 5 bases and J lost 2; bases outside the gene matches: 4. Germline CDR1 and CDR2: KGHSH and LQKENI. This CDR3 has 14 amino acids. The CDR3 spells CASSTQGYTDTQYF. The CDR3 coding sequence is TGTGCCAGCTCAACACAGGGGTACACAGATACGCAGTATTTT. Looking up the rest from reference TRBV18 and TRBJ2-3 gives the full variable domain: NAGVMQNPRHLVRRRGQEARLRCSPMKGHSHVYWYRQLPEEGLKFMVYLQKENIIDESGMPKERFSAEFPKEGPSILRIQQVVRGDSAAYFCASSTQGYTDTQYFGPGTRLTVL.

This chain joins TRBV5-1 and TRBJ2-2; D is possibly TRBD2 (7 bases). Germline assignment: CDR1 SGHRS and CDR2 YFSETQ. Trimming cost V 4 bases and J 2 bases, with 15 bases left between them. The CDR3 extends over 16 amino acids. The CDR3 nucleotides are TGCGCCAGCAGCCGCGGACAGACTAGCAACACCGGGGAGCTGTTTTTT. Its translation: CASSRGQTSNTGELFF.

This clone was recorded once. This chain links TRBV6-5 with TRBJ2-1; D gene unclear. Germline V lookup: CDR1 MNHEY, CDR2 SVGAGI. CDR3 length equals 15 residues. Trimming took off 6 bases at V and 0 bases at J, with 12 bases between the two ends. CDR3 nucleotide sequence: TGTGCCAGCAGCGAGGCGGCAATCTCCTACAATGAGCAGTTCTTC. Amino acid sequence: CASSEAAISYNEQFF.

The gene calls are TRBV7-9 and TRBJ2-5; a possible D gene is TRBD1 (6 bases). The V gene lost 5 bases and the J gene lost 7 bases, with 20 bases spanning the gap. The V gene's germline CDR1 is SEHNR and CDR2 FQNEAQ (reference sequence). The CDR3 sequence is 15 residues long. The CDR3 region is CASSPLSYRELTQYF. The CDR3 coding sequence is TGTGCCAGCAGCCCCTTGAGCTACAGGGAGCTGACCCAGTACTTC.

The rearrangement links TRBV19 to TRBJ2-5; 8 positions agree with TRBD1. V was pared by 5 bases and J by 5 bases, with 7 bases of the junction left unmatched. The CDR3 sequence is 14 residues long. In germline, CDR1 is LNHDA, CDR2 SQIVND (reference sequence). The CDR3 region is CASSRSGGDETQYF. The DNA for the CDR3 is TGTGCCAGTAGTCGGTCAGGGGGCGATGAGACCCAGTACTTC.

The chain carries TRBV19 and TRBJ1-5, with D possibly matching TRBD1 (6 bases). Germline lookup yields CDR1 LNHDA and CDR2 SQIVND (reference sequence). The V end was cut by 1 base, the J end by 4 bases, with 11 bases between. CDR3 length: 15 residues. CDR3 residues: CASSIGAGVNQPQHF. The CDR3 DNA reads TGTGCCAGTAGTATAGGTGCAGGGGTTAATCAGCCCCAGCATTTT.

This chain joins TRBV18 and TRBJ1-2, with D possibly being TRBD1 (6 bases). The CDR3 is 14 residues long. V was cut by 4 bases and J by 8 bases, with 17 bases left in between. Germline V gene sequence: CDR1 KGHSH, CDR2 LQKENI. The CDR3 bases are TGTGCCAGCTCACAGAGCACAGGGTATCGCGGCTACACCTTC. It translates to CASSQSTGYRGYTF.

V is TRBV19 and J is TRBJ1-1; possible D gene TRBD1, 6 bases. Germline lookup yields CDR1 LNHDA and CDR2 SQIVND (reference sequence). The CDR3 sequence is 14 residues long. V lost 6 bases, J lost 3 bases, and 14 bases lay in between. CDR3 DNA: TGTGCCAGTAGCCGGACAGTAACGGACACTGAAGCTTTCTTT. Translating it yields CASSRTVTDTEAFF.

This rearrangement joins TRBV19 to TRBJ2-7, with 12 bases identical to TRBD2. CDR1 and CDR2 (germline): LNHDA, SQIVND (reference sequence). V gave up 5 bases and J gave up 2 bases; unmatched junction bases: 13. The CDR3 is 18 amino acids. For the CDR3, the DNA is TGTGCCAGTAGTCCCGACCCCTCTAGCGGGAGGGCAACCTACGAGCAGTACTTC. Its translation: CASSPDPSSGRATYEQYF.

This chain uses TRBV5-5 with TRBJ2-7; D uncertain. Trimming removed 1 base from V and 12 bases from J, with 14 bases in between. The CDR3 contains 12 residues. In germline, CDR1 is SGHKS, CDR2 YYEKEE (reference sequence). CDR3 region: CASSLWLAGWYF. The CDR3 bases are TGTGCCAGCAGCTTGTGGTTGGCTGGTTGGTACTTC.

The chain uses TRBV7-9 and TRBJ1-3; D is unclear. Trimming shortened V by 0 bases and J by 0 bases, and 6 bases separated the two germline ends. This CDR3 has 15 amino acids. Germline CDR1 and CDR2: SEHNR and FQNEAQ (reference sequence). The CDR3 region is CASSLATLSGNTIYF. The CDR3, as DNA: TGTGCCAGCAGCTTAGCGACACTCTCTGGAAACACCATATATTTT. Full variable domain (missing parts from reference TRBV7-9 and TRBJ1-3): DTGVSQNPRHKITKRGQNVTFRCDPISEHNRLYWYRQTLGQGPEFLTYFQNEAQLEKSRLLSDRFSAERPKGSFSTLEIQRTEQGDSAMYLCASSLATLSGNTIYFGEGSWLTVV.

CDR3 residues: CASSSAGADNEKLFF. The CDR3 bases are TGTGCCAGCAGTAGTGCGGGGGCCGATAATGAAAAACTGTTTTTT. The chain employs TRBV25-1 and TRBJ1-4, with D possibly matching TRBD1 (6 bases). In germline, CDR1 is MGHDK, CDR2 SYGVNS. CDR3 length: 15 residues. Trimming cost V 5 bases and J 4 bases, with 14 bases left between them.